This is a list of T cell receptor beta chains from one sample in a study of beta chain features in type 1 diabetes. Sequencing was performed with immunoSEQ multiplex PCR; in TCRdb, only in-frame clones are kept and a portion is missing. The sample lists hundreds of thousands of clones, around 13% occurring once. Sequenced input: naive CD4+ T cells from blood. The receptors here all came from a man aged 18-30 years in good health. Each CDR3 is given with its conserved first and last residue. The order of the fields is V gene, clone size, D gene, J gene, CDR3 protein, CDR3 DNA. The D gene is left open where the match is weak. Only some rows state a clone size, as once, few, many or a class for expanded clones.

V: TRBV7-9; size: few; D: NA; J: TRBJ1-1; CDR3: CASSLTANTEAFF; DNA: TGTGCCAGCAGCCTGACAGCGAACACTGAAGCTTTCTTT
V: TRBV6-6; size: few; D: TRBD2; J: TRBJ2-1; CDR3: CASSYGTSFHEQFF; DNA: TGTGCCAGCAGTTACGGGACTAGTTTCCATGAGCAGTTCTTC
V: TRBV7-8; size: NA; D: TRBD2; J: TRBJ2-3; CDR3: CASSLGLAGGWNTQYF; DNA: TGTGCCAGCAGCTTAGGTCTAGCGGGGGGGTGGAATACGCAGTATTTT
V: TRBV25-1; size: NA; D: NA; J: TRBJ2-5; CDR3: CASSESGQGHDLETQYF; DNA: TGTGCCAGCAGTGAATCCGGCCAGGGACATGACTTGGAGACCCAGTACTTC
V: TRBV18; size: few; D: TRBD1; J: TRBJ1-2; CDR3: CASSPPTGTYGYTF; DNA: TGTGCCAGCTCACCACCGACAGGGACCTATGGCTACACCTTC
V: TRBV7-6; size: NA; D: NA; J: TRBJ2-7; CDR3: CASSLVGGRGHYEQYF; DNA: TGTGCCAGCAGCTTAGTAGGTGGCAGGGGACACTACGAGCAGTACTTC
V: TRBV28; size: few; D: NA; J: TRBJ1-2; CDR3: CATRTGIGGYTF; DNA: TGTGCCACCCGGACTGGCATCGGCGGCTACACCTTC
V: TRBV7-2; size: NA; D: NA; J: TRBJ1-6; CDR3: CASSLDGNSPLHF; DNA: TGTGCCAGCAGCTTAGACGGGAATTCACCCCTCCACTTT
V: TRBV9; size: NA; D: TRBD1; J: TRBJ1-5; CDR3: CASSATPGQGSQPQHF; DNA: TGTGCCAGCAGCGCAACTCCGGGACAGGGGTCCCAGCCCCAGCATTTT
V: TRBV5-1; size: few; D: TRBD2; J: TRBJ2-1; CDR3: CASSLGSGGANEQFF; DNA: TGCGCCAGCAGCTTGGGTAGCGGGGGGGCAAATGAGCAGTTCTTC
V: TRBV28; size: NA; D: TRBD1; J: TRBJ1-6; CDR3: CASSLETGYSPLHF; DNA: TGTGCCAGCAGTTTAGAGACAGGGTATTCACCCCTCCACTTT
V: TRBV10-3; size: NA; D: TRBD2; J: TRBJ2-3; CDR3: CAISPAGGVDTQYF; DNA: TGTGCCATCAGCCCAGCGGGAGGGGTAGATACGCAGTATTTT
V: TRBV30; size: few; D: NA; J: TRBJ2-1; CDR3: CAWSRGRNEQFF; DNA: TGTGCCTGGAGTCGCGGGCGGAATGAGCAGTTCTTC
V: TRBV19; size: few; D: NA; J: TRBJ2-1; CDR3: CASSIDQDSNEQFF; DNA: TGTGCCAGTAGTATAGACCAGGACTCCAATGAGCAGTTCTTC
V: TRBV28; size: NA; D: TRBD2; J: TRBJ2-5; CDR3: CASSSPKRGRFQETQYF; DNA: TGTGCCAGCAGTTCTCCGAAGCGGGGAAGATTCCAAGAGACCCAGTACTTC
V: TRBV30; size: few; D: NA; J: TRBJ1-2; CDR3: CAWMHRVQTGGYTF; DNA: TGTGCCTGGATGCACAGGGTGCAGACCGGTGGCTACACCTTC
V: TRBV18; size: NA; D: TRBD1; J: TRBJ1-3; CDR3: CASSPDREYSGNTIYF; DNA: TGTGCCAGCTCACCGGACAGGGAGTATTCTGGAAACACCATATATTTT